This T cell receptor (beta chain) was recorded in a study of blood T cell repertoires in COVID-19. Study background: COVID-19 samples from acute and convalescent phases originated in the United States, Italy and Spain.

Original analysis: Counts of nucleated cells, estimated from reference gene primer amplification, were obtained. Sequenced by immunoSEQ multiplex PCR; TCRdb stores in-frame clones only, minus some. V and J calls and clone size are copied from that table; D and trimming were computed from the DNA. This sample has about 130,000 clones, with roughly 91% found just once. V was clipped by 6 bases and J by 0 bases; unmatched bases: 29. The germline gives CDR1 LNHDA, CDR2 SQIVND (reference sequence). The CDR3 runs to 23 residues. This sequence joins TRBV19 and TRBJ2-1; 7 nucleotides line up with TRBD2. The sample comprised peripheral blood. This receptor was obtained from a man between 50 and 59 years old with active or convalescent COVID-19. The CDR3 loop is CASSLRHRGGVDDFDSSYNEQFF. CDR3 in DNA: TGTGCCAGTAGCCTCAGACACCGTGGGGGGGTGGATGACTTTGATAGCTCCTACAATGAGCAGTTCTTC.